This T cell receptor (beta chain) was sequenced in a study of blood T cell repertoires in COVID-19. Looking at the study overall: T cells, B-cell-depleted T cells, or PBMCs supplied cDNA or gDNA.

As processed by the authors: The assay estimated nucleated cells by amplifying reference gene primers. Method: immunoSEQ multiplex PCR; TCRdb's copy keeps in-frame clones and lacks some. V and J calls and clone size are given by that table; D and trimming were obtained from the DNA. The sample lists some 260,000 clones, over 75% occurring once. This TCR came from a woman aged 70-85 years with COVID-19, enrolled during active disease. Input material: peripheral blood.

CDR3 nucleotides: TGTGCCAGCAGCCTAGGCAAGAACACTGAAGCTTTCTTT. This gives the protein CASSLGKNTEAFF. The rearrangement joins TRBV12-3 or TRBV12-4 to TRBJ1-1; D unclear. The CDR3 has 13 residues. V lost 6 bases and J lost 1, with 9 bases in between.